Each of the 3 T cell receptor beta chains below was sequenced from the same sample in a study of Ad26.COV2.S vaccination and SARS-CoV-2 variants. Regarding treatment: around 19 received Ad26.COV2.S at low or high dose, single or two shots; about 5 received placebo; per-sample allocation not given. Sampling happened 63 days after the first vaccine or placebo injection. Generated by immunoSEQ multiplex PCR, the TCRdb table keeps only in-frame clones and is missing some. This repertoire shows 350,000 to 450,000 clones, more than 75% found once; its top ten account for about 3.4%. This sample comprised peripheral blood, obtained in a trial of Ad26.COV2.S vaccine versus placebo. Receptors originate from a person aged 18-60 years who received the Ad26.COV2.S COVID-19 vaccine or a placebo.

Points on this clone: The identical CDR3 is also encoded by other nucleotide sequences in the sample. The chain is built from TRBV3-1 (or the pseudogene TRBV3-2) and TRBJ2-7; D uncertain. V was clipped by 1 base and J by 5 bases, with 3 bases between them. The CDR3 consists of 11 residues. From germline, CDR1 is LGHDT and CDR2 YNNKEL (reference sequence). CDR3 nucleotides: TGTGCCAGCAGCCAAGTGGACGAGCAGTACTTC. This sequence encodes CASSQVDEQYF.

This chain uses TRBV30 with TRBJ2-7; unclear D gene. This CDR3 spans 12 amino acids. V lost 2 bases and J 4 bases, leaving 9 bases between the germline ends. Germline-derived CDR1 and CDR2 are GTSNPN and SVGIG (reference sequence). The CDR3 sequence: CAWSSNDYEQYF. The CDR3 DNA follows: TGTGCCTGGAGTTCGAACGATTACGAGCAGTACTTC.

The chain is built from TRBV3-1 (or the pseudogene TRBV3-2) and TRBJ2-2, with D unresolved. The V gene's germline CDR1 is LGHDT and CDR2 YNNKEL (reference sequence). This CDR3 is built from 13 residues. V dropped 3 bases and J dropped 1 base, with 3 bases sitting between them. The CDR3 sequence is CASSHQNTGELFF. CDR3 bases: TGTGCCAGCAGCCATCAGAACACCGGGGAGCTGTTTTTT.